This T cell receptor beta chain is from a study of metastatic and nonmetastatic thyroid tumors (dated by TCRdb to 2018 to 2021). In the study overall: Repertoires were compared across peripheral blood and tumor or nodule tissue samples from malignant and benign thyroid patients.

Libraries were built with PCR. Sequenced on an Illumina HiSeq 4000. High-throughput sequencing was used to profile the TCR beta-chain CDR3 region of every patient. The original pipeline was this. Drawing on CDR3 differences between clinicopathological groups, the researchers built a classifier meant to tell apart patients with distant-metastatic papillary thyroid cancer. To measure repertoire diversity the researchers used the Shannon index, while the Morisita-Horn index served to gauge how similar the tumor and blood repertoires were. Using fastp at Q25 and MiXCR, TCRdb reprocessed the public reads and kept productive beta chains. These V and J calls are TCRdb output, not the study's own analysis. This sample has about 39,000 clones in its table, and approximately 20% of those were observed once. The leading ten clones occupy around 19% of the sample. On the study overall, not on this receptor specifically: TCR beta diversity was reported as significantly higher in malignant tumors than in benign nodules, in both blood and tumor samples.

At least ten counts were recorded for this clone. The target of this receptor is not known. No much larger clonotype is one base removed from it; base qualities were not supplied. Before undergoing thyroid surgery, none of the patients had been given any kind of treatment. Using T-cell receptor beta sequencing, the researchers looked back retrospectively at clinical samples from patients, gathered between about 2012 and 2019. Trimming removed 0 bases from V and 3 bases from J; the gene matches leave 6 bases unexplained. Counted from cysteine to phenylalanine, this CDR3 has 18 amino acids. Just CDR3 DNA is preserved here, 54 bases in frame from base 1. CDR1 and CDR2 (SGHTA, FQGNSA) derive from the germline V gene.

The V and J segments used are TRBV7-2 and TRBJ2-7; 15 bases in the junction line up with TRBD2. Sequencing was carried out using blood. This receptor was obtained from a female donor with papillary thyroid cancer or a benign thyroid nodule (not recorded which). Some clones in this sample may be carry-over from other donors' samples. The CDR3 protein is CASSLAGTSGRNNYEQYF. The DNA sequence is TGTGCCAGCAGCTTAGCGGGGACTAGCGGGAGGAACAACTACGAGCAGTACTTC.